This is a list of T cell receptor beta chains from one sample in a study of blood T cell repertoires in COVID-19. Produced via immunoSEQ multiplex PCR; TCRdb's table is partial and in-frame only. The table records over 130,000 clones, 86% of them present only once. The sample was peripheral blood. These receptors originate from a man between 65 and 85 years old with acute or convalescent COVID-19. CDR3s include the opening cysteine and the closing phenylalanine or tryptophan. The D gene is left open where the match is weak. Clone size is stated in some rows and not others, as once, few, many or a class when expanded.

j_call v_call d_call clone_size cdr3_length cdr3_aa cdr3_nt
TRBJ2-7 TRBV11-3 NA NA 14 CASSPTGGSYEQYF TGTGCCAGCAGCCCGACAGGTGGATCCTACGAGCAGTACTTC
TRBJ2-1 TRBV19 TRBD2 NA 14 CASSTWTSGDEQFF TGTGCCAGTAGTACCTGGACTAGCGGCGATGAGCAGTTCTTC
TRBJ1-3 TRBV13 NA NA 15 CASSSQTSSGNTIYF TGTGCCAGCAGCTCACAAACTAGCTCTGGAAACACCATATATTTT
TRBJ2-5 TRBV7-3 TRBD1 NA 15 CASSFTGQGAKTQYF TGTGCCAGCAGCTTTACTGGACAGGGGGCAAAGACCCAGTACTTC
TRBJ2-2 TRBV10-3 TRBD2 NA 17 CAISVGLAGDYTGELFF TGTGCCATCAGTGTGGGACTAGCGGGAGACTACACCGGGGAGCTGTTTTTT
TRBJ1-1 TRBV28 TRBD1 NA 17 CASRPNDRGRKGTEAFF TGTGCCAGCAGGCCCAACGACAGGGGGCGAAAGGGTACTGAAGCTTTCTTT
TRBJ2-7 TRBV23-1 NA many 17 CASSQYLGRENRYEQYF TGCGCCAGCAGTCAATATCTCGGCAGGGAAAACAGGTACGAGCAGTACTTC
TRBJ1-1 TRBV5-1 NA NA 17 CASSDLDRGAMNTEAFF TGCGCCAGCTCCGACTTGGATAGAGGAGCAATGAACACTGAAGCTTTCTTT
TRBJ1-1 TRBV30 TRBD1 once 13 CAWSRQGGTEAFF TGTGCCTGGAGCCGACAGGGGGGCACTGAAGCTTTCTTT
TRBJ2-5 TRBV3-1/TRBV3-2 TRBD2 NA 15 CASSRTSGRDETQYF TGTGCCAGCAGCAGGACTAGCGGGAGGGATGAGACCCAGTACTTC
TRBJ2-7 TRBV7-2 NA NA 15 CASSLQHQGLYEQYF TGTGCCAGCAGCTTACAGCACCAGGGCCTCTACGAGCAGTACTTC
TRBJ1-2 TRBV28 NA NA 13 CASSLATAYGYTF TGTGCCAGCAGTTTAGCAACAGCATATGGCTACACCTTC
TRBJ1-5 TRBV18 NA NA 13 CASSTGSNQPQHF TGTGCCAGCTCAACAGGAAGCAATCAGCCCCAGCATTTT
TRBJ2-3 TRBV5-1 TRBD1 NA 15 CASSLGGQGTDTQYF TGCGCCAGCAGCTTGGGGGGACAGGGGACAGATACGCAGTATTTT
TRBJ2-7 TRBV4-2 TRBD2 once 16 CASSSQVPLAGYEQYF TGTGCCAGCAGCTCGCAAGTGCCACTAGCGGGATACGAGCAGTACTTC
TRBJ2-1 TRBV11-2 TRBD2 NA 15 CASSLDVGLGNEQFF TGTGCCAGCAGCTTAGATGTGGGACTAGGGAATGAGCAGTTCTTC
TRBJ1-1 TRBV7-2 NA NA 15 CASSLDNRPNTEAFF TGTGCCAGCAGCTTAGATAACAGGCCGAACACTGAAGCTTTCTTT
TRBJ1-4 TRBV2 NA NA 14 CASRVGSANEKLFF TGTGCCAGCAGAGTAGGGAGTGCTAATGAAAAACTGTTTTTT
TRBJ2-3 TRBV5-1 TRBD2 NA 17 CASSLVGTSGSRDTQYF TGCGCCAGCAGCTTGGTCGGGACTAGCGGGAGTCGAGATACGCAGTATTTT
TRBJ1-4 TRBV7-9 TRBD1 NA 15 CASSTGQGAYEKLFF TGTGCCAGCAGCACCGGACAGGGGGCTTATGAAAAACTGTTTTTT
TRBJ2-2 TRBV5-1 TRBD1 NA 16 CASTPTRDRVTGELFF TGCGCCAGCACCCCGACCCGGGACAGGGTCACCGGGGAGCTGTTTTTT
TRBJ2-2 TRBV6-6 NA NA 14 CASTSGPLTGELFF TGTGCCAGCACGAGTGGGCCCTTAACCGGGGAGCTGTTTTTT
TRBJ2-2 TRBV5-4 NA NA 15 CASSLGGRGTGELFF TGTGCCAGCAGCTTGGGCGGGCGGGGCACCGGGGAGCTGTTTTTT
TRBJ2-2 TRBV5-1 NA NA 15 CASSSATGITGELFF TGCGCCAGCAGCTCTGCGACAGGAATCACCGGGGAGCTGTTTTTT
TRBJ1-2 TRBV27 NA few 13 CASSLGAYYGYTF TGTGCCAGCAGTTTGGGCGCGTACTATGGCTACACCTTC
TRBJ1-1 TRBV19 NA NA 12 CASSISRTEAFF TGTGCCAGTAGTATAAGTCGGACTGAAGCTTTCTTT
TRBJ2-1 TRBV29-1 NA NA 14 CSVAPTVQLNEQFF TGCAGCGTCGCGCCGACAGTACAATTGAATGAGCAGTTCTTC
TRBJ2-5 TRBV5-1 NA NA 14 CASSLAAGVETQYF TGCGCCAGCAGCTTGGCGGCGGGTGTCGAGACCCAGTACTTC
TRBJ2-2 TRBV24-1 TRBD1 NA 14 CATTGTDNTGELFF TGTGCCACCACCGGGACAGACAACACCGGGGAGCTGTTTTTT
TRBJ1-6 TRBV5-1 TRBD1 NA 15 CASSVQQGGVSPLHF TGCGCCAGCAGCGTGCAGCAGGGGGGAGTTTCACCCCTCCACTTT
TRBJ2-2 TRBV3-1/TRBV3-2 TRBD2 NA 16 CASSQVLAGNTGELFF TGTGCCAGCAGCCAAGTCTTAGCGGGAAACACCGGGGAGCTGTTTTTT
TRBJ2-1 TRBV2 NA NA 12 CASSEAGHEQFF TGTGCCAGCAGTGAAGCGGGGCATGAGCAGTTCTTC
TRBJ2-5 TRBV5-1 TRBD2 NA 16 CASSLAALAGGETQYF TGCGCCAGCAGCTTGGCCGCGCTAGCGGGAGGGGAGACCCAGTACTTC
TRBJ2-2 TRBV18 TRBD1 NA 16 CASSQPTGGQTGELFF TGTGCCAGCTCACAACCGACAGGGGGCCAGACCGGGGAGCTGTTTTTT
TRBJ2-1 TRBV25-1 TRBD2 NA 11 CASSSGNEQFF TGTGCCAGCTCTAGCGGGAATGAGCAGTTCTTC
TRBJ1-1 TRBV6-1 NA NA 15 CASSDPGGLNTEAFF TGTGCCAGCAGTGACCCGGGGGGCCTGAACACTGAAGCTTTCTTT
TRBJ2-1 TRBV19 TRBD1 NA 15 CASRPDRGRYNEQFF TGTGCCAGTAGACCAGACAGGGGGCGTTACAATGAGCAGTTCTTC
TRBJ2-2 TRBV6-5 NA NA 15 CASSYLAGITGELFF TGTGCCAGCAGTTACCTGGCGGGGATCACCGGGGAGCTGTTTTTT
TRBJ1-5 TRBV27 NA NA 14 CASSFRGNNQPQHF TGTGCCAGCAGTTTTAGGGGGAACAATCAGCCCCAGCATTTT
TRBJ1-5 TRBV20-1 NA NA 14 CSASTGYGNQPQHF TGCAGTGCTAGTACGGGTTATGGCAATCAGCCCCAGCATTTT
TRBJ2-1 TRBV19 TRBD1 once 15 CASRPEDRGYNEQFF TGTGCCAGTAGACCCGAAGACAGGGGGTACAATGAGCAGTTCTTC
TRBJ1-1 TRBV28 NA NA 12 CASGLLNTEAFF TGTGCCAGTGGACTCCTGAACACTGAAGCTTTCTTT
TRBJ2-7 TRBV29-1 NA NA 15 CSVEEPSSPAYEQYF TGCAGCGTTGAAGAACCTAGCTCACCTGCCTACGAGCAGTACTTC
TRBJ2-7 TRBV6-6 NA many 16 CASSYSPGTPTYEQYF TGTGCCAGCAGTTACTCCCCCGGGACACCGACCTACGAGCAGTACTTC
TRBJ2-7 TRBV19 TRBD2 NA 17 CASSKGESSGIFYEQYF TGTGCCAGTAGTAAGGGGGAGTCTAGCGGGATCTTCTACGAGCAGTACTTC
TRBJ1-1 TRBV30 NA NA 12 CAWSVEVTEAFF TGTGCCTGGAGCGTGGAGGTCACTGAAGCTTTCTTT
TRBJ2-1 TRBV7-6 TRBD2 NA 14 CASSPGTSGNEQFF TGTGCCAGCAGCCCCGGGACTAGCGGCAATGAGCAGTTCTTC
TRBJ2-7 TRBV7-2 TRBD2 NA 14 CASRRRTSVDEQYF TGTGCCAGCCGTCGGAGGACTAGCGTTGACGAGCAGTACTTC
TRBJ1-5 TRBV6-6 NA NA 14 CASNLGGRNQPQHF TGTGCCAGCAACCTCGGAGGGCGCAATCAGCCCCAGCATTTT
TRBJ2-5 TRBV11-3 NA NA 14 CASSLGGFQETQYF TGTGCCAGCAGCTTAGGAGGGTTTCAAGAGACCCAGTACTTC
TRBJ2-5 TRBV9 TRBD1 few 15 CASSVFQGEGETQYF TGTGCCAGCAGCGTATTCCAGGGGGAAGGAGAGACCCAGTACTTC
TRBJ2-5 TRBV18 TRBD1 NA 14 CASSPLDREETQYF TGTGCCAGCTCACCATTGGACAGGGAAGAGACCCAGTACTTC
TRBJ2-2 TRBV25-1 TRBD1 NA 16 CASSEYGTGRTGELFF TGTGCCAGCAGTGAATATGGGACAGGGAGAACCGGGGAGCTGTTTTTT